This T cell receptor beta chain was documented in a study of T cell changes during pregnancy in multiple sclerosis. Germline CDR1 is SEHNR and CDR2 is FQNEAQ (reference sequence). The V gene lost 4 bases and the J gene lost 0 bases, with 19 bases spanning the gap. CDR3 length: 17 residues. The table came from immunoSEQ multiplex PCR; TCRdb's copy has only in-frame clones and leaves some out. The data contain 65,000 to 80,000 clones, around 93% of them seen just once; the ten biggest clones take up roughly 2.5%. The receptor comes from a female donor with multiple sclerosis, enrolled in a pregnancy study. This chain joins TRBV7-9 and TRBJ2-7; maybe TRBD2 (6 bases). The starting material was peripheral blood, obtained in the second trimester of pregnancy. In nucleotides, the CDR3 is TGTGCCAGCAGCTCTCCTAGCGAGGACTTAAGCTCCTACGAGCAGTACTTC. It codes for CASSSPSEDLSSYEQYF.